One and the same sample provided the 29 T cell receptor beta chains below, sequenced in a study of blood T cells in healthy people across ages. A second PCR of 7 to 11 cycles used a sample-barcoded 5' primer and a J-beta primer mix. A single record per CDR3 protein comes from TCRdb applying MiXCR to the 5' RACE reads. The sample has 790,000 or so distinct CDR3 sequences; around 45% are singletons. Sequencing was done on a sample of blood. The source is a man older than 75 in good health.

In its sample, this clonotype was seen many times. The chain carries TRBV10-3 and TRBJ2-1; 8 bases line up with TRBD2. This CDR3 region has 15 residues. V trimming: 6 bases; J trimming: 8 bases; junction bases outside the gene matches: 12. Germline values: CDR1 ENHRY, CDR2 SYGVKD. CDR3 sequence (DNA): TGTGCCATCAGAACTAGCGGAGCCGAGTTAGATGAGCAGTTCTTC. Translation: CAIRTSGAELDEQFF.

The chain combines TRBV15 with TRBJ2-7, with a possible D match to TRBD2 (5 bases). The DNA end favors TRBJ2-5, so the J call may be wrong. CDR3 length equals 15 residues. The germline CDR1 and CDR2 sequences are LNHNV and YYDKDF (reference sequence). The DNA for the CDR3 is TGTGCCACCAGCAGGGAAGTACTAGTTACGGAGACCCAGTACTTC. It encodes CATSREVLVTETQYF.

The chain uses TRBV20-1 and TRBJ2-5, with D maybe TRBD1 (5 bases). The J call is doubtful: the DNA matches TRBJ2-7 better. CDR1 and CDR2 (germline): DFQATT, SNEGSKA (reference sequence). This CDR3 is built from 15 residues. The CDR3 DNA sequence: TGCAGTGCTAGGCCCAATAGGGGCAGCTTATACGAGCAGTACTTC. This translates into CSARPNRGSLYEQYF.

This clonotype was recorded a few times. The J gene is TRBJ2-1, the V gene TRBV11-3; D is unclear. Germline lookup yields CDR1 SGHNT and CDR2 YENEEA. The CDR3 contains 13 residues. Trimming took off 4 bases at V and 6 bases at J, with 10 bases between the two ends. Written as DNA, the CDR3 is TGTGCCAGCAGCTCCCCCGCGGCCAATGAGCAGTTCTTC. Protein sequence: CASSSPAANEQFF.

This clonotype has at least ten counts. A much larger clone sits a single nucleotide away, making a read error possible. CDR3 nucleotides: TGTGCCAGCAGCTGGGCGGACCCCAATGAGCAGTACTTC. Amino acids: CASSWADPNEQYF. This chain links TRBV13 with TRBJ2-5; D remains ambiguous. The CDR3 has 13 residues. Per germline, CDR1 PRHDT and CDR2 FYEKMQ (reference sequence). V dropped 4 bases and J dropped 11 bases, with 17 bases sitting between them.

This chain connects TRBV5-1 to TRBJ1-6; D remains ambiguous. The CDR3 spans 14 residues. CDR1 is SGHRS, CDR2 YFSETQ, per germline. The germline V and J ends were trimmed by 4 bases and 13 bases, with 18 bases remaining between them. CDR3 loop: CASSTDAFMSPLHF. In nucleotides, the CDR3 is TGCGCCAGCAGCACGGATGCCTTCATGTCGCCCCTCCACTTT.

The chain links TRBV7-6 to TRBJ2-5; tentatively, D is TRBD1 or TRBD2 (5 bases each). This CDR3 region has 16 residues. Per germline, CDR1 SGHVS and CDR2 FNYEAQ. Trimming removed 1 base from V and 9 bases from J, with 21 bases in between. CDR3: CASSLGAAGNTGSQYF. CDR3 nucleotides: TGTGCCAGCAGCTTAGGCGCGGCAGGGAATACGGGGTCCCAGTACTTC.

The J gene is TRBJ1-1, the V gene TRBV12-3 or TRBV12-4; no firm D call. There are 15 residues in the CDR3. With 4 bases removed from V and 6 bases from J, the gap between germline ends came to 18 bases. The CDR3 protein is CASSSGRVGLAEAFF. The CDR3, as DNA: TGTGCCAGCAGTTCCGGTAGGGTGGGATTGGCTGAAGCTTTCTTT.

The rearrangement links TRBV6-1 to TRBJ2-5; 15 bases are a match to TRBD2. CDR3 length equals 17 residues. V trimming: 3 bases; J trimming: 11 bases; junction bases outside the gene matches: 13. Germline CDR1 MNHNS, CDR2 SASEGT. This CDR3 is CASSDRTSGRVRVEQYF. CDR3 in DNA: TGTGCCAGCAGTGACCGGACTAGCGGGAGGGTGAGGGTTGAGCAGTACTTC.

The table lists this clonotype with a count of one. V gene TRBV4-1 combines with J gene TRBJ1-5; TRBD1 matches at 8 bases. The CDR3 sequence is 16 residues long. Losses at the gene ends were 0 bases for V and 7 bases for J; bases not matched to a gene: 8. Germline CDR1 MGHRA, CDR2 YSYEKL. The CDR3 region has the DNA TGCGCCAGCAGCCAAGAAGGACAGGGTGCGTACCAGCCCCAGCATTTT. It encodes CASSQEGQGAYQPQHF.

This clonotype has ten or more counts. The DNA for the CDR3 is TGTGCCAGCAGCTTAGCTAGGACAGGGTGGGATGAGCAGTTCTTC. It yields the protein CASSLARTGWDEQFF. The chain couples TRBV5-4 to TRBJ2-1, with 8 bases matching TRBD1. Germline V gives CDR1 SGHNT, CDR2 YYREEE (reference sequence). Trimming took 2 bases from V and 8 from J; bases not matched to a gene: 9. This CDR3 comprises 15 residues.

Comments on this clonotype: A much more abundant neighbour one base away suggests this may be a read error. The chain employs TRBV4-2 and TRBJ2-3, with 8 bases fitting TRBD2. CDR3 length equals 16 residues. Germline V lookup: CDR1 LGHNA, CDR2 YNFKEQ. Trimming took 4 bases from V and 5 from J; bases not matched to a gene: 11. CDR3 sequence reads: CASSPTEAGGGDTQYF. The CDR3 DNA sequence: TGTGCCAGCAGCCCTACCGAGGCGGGAGGAGGAGATACGCAGTATTTT.

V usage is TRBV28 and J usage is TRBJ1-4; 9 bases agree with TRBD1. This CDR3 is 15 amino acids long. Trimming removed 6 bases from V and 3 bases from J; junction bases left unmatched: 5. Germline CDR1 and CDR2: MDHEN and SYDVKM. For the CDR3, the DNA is TGTGCCAGCAGGTTGACAGGGGGACCTAATGAAAAACTGTTTTTT. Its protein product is CASRLTGGPNEKLFF.

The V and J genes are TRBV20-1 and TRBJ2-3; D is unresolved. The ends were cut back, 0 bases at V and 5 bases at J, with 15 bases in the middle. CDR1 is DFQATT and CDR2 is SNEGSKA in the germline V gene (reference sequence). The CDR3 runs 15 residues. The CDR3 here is CSARDFWTNKDTQYF. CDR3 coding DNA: TGCAGTGCTAGAGATTTTTGGACCAACAAAGATACGCAGTATTTT.

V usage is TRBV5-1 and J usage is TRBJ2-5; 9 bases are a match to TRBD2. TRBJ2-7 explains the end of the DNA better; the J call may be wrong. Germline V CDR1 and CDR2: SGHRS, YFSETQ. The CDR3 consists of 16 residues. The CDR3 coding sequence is TGCGCCAGCAGCTCGGCCCCCGGTCTAGCGGGATACGAGCAGTACTTC. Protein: CASSSAPGLAGYEQYF.

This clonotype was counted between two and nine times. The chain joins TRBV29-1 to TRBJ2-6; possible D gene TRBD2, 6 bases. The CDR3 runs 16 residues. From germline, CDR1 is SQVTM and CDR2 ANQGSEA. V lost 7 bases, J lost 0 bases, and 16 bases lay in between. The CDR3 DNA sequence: TGCAGCGCATCGCGGGACTTAGACTCTGGGGCCAACGTCCTGACTTTC. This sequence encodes CSASRDLDSGANVLTF.

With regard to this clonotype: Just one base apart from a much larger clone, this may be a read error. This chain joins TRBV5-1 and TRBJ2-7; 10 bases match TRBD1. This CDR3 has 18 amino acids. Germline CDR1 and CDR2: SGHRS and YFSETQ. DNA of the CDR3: TGCGCCAACAGCTTATCCGGGACAGGGGCCCTCAGCGCCTACGAGCAGTACTTC. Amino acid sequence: CANSLSGTGALSAYEQYF.

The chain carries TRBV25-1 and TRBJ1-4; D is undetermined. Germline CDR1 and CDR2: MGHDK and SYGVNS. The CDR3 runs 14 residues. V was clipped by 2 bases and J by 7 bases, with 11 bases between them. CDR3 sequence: CASSEQSIGEKLFF. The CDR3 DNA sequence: TGTGCCAGCAGTGAACAGTCGATCGGTGAAAAACTGTTTTTT.

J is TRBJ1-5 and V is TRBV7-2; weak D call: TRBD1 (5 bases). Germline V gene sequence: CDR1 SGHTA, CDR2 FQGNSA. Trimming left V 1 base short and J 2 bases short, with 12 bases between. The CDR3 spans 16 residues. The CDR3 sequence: CASSLGSSRGNQPQHF. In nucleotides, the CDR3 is TGTGCCAGCAGCTTAGGGTCGTCCAGGGGCAATCAGCCCCAGCATTTT.

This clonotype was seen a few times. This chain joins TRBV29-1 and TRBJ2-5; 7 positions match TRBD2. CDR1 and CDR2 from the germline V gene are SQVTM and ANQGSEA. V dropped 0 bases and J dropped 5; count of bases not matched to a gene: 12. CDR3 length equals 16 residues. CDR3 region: CSVEDRWGGSGETQYF. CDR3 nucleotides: TGCAGCGTTGAAGATCGGTGGGGCGGGAGTGGGGAGACCCAGTACTTC.

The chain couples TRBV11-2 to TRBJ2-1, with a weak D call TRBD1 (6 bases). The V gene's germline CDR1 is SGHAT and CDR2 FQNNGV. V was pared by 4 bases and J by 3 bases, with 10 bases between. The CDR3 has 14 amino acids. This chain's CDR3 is CASSSLTGYNEQFF. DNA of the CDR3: TGTGCCAGCAGCTCCTTGACAGGCTACAATGAGCAGTTCTTC.

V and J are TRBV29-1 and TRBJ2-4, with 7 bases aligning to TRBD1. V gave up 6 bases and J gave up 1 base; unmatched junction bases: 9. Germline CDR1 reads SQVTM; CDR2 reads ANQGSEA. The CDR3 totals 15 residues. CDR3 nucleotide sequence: TGCAGCGTCGCAGGGACAGAGGAGGCCAAAAACATTCAGTACTTC. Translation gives CSVAGTEEAKNIQYF.

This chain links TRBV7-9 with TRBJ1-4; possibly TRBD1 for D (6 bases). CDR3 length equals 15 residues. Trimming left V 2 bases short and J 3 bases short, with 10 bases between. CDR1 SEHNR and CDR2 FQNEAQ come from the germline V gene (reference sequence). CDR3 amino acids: CASSLKTGANEKLFF. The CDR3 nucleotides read TGTGCCAGCAGCTTAAAGACAGGCGCTAATGAAAAACTGTTTTTT.

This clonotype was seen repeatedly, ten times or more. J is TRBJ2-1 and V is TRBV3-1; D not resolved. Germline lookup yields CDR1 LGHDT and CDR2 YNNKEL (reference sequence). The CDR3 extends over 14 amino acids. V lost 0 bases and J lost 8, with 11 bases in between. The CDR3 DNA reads TGTGCCAGCAGCCAAGAGGACCCCGGTGATGAGCAGTTCTTC. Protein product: CASSQEDPGDEQFF.

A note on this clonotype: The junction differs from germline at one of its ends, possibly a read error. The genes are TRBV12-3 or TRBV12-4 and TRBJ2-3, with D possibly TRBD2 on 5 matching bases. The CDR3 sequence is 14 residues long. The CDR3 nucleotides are TGTGCCAGCAGTGTGGGAGTGGGAACAGATGCGCAGTATTTT. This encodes CASSVGVGTDAQYF.

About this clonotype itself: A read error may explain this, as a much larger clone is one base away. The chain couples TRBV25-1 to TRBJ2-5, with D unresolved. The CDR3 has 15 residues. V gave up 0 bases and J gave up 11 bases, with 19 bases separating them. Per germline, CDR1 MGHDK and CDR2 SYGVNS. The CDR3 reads CASSEYKGLGHEQYF. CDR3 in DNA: TGTGCCAGCAGTGAATATAAGGGTCTGGGCCATGAGCAGTACTTC.

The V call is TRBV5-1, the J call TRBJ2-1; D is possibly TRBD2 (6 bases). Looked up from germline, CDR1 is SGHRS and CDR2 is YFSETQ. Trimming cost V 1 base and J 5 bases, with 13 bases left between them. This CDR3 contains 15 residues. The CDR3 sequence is CASSLTGGLNNEQFF. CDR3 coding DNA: TGCGCCAGCAGCTTGACCGGGGGACTCAACAATGAGCAGTTCTTC.

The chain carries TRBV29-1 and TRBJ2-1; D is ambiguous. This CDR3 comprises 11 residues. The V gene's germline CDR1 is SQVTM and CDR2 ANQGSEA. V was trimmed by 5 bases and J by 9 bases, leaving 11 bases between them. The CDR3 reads CSVLLTSEQFF. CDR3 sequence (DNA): TGCAGCGTTCTCCTGACAAGTGAGCAGTTCTTC.

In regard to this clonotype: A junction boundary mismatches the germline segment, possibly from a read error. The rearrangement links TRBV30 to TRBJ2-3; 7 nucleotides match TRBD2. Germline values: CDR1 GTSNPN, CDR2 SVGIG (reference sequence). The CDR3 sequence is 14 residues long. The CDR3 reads CTCRSGPSTDTQYF. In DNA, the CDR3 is TGTACCTGTCGTAGCGGGCCTAGCACAGATACGCAGTATTTT.